This is a list of T cell receptor beta chains from one sample in a study of response to subunit inactivated influenza vaccine. In TCRdb, the RT-PCR reads were re-called with MiXCR into one record per CDR3 protein. The table lists around 540,000 distinct CDR3 sequences, roughly 12% of them singletons. The sample was PBMCs from blood, taken on the day of vaccination. The receptors derive from a middle-aged man who received an inactivated influenza vaccine. Each CDR3 is given with its conserved first and last residue. A D gene is named only where the DNA matches it firmly. Expanded clones get a size class; other rows say once, few or many, or leave the size out.

d_gene: -; abundance: -; v_gene: TRBV18; j_gene: TRBJ2-7; CDR3aa: CASSPKTGRAEQYF; CDR3nt: TGTGCCAGCTCACCGAAGACAGGACGGGCCGAGCAGTACTTC
d_gene: -; abundance: -; v_gene: TRBV1; j_gene: TRBJ2-3; CDR3aa: CTSSQDQRTGTDTQYF; CDR3nt: TGCACCAGCAGCCAAGATCAAAGGACCGGCACAGATACGCAGTATTTT
d_gene: -; abundance: -; v_gene: TRBV20-1; j_gene: TRBJ2-2; CDR3aa: CSASVLGANTGELFF; CDR3nt: TGCAGTGCTAGCGTATTGGGGGCGAACACCGGGGAGCTGTTTTTT
d_gene: -; abundance: -; v_gene: TRBV15; j_gene: TRBJ2-3; CDR3aa: CATSAGATDTQYF; CDR3nt: TGTGCCACGTCGGCGGGGGCCACAGATACGCAGTATTTT
d_gene: -; abundance: many; v_gene: TRBV12-3/TRBV12-4; j_gene: TRBJ1-6; CDR3aa: CASSFSPWQQNSPLHF; CDR3nt: TGTGCCAGCAGTTTTTCCCCTTGGCAGCAGAATTCACCCCTCCACTTT
d_gene: TRBD1; abundance: few; v_gene: TRBV7-9; j_gene: TRBJ2-3; CDR3aa: CASTQRGGADTQYF; CDR3nt: TGTGCCAGCACCCAGAGAGGGGGCGCAGATACGCAGTATTTT
d_gene: TRBD2; abundance: -; v_gene: TRBV12-3/TRBV12-4; j_gene: TRBJ2-1; CDR3aa: CATYSGGFGNEQFF; CDR3nt: TGTGCCACCTATAGCGGGGGGTTCGGAAATGAGCAGTTCTTC
d_gene: -; abundance: many; v_gene: TRBV20-1; j_gene: TRBJ2-2; CDR3aa: CSARGNRGAGELFF; CDR3nt: TGCAGTGCTAGAGGGAACAGAGGAGCCGGGGAGCTGTTTTTT
d_gene: TRBD1; abundance: many; v_gene: TRBV12-3/TRBV12-4; j_gene: TRBJ2-2; CDR3aa: CASSDRGYTGELFF; CDR3nt: TGTGCCAGCTCGGACAGGGGCTACACCGGGGAGCTGTTTTTT
d_gene: -; abundance: few; v_gene: TRBV12-3/TRBV12-4; j_gene: TRBJ2-2; CDR3aa: CASSPTTGPTGELFF; CDR3nt: TGTGCCAGCAGTCCTACCACTGGACCCACCGGGGAGCTGTTTTTT
d_gene: TRBD1; abundance: few; v_gene: TRBV4-2; j_gene: TRBJ1-5; CDR3aa: CASSQGVQGVNQPQHF; CDR3nt: TGTGCCAGCAGCCAAGGGGTCCAGGGGGTAAATCAGCCCCAGCATTTT
d_gene: -; abundance: few; v_gene: TRBV7-6; j_gene: TRBJ1-3; CDR3aa: CASSLDQDSGLCWITIYF; CDR3nt: TGTGCCAGCAGCTTAGATCAGGACAGCGGTCTTTGCTGGATCACCATATATTTT
d_gene: TRBD2; abundance: -; v_gene: TRBV3-1; j_gene: TRBJ2-7; CDR3aa: CASSSRLASEQYF; CDR3nt: TGTGCCAGCAGCTCGAGACTAGCTAGCGAGCAGTACTTC
d_gene: TRBD1; abundance: few; v_gene: TRBV12-3/TRBV12-4; j_gene: TRBJ2-5; CDR3aa: CASRQRTGGQGYETQYF; CDR3nt: TGTGCCAGCAGGCAACGAACTGGGGGACAGGGCTACGAGACCCAGTACTTC
d_gene: TRBD1; abundance: few; v_gene: TRBV9; j_gene: TRBJ2-1; CDR3aa: CASSVVGTGTNEQFF; CDR3nt: TGTGCCAGCAGCGTAGTGGGGACAGGTACGAATGAGCAGTTCTTC
d_gene: TRBD2; abundance: few; v_gene: TRBV7-9; j_gene: TRBJ2-3; CDR3aa: CASSLGSGVGDTQYF; CDR3nt: TGTGCCAGCAGCTTAGGTAGCGGGGTTGGAGATACGCAGTATTTT
d_gene: -; abundance: -; v_gene: TRBV5-1; j_gene: TRBJ1-1; CDR3aa: CASSLVGATVTEAFF; CDR3nt: TGCGCCAGCAGCTTGGTAGGTGCGACAGTAACTGAAGCTTTCTTT
d_gene: -; abundance: many; v_gene: TRBV4-2; j_gene: TRBJ2-7; CDR3aa: CASSQHTLGSSYEQYF; CDR3nt: TGTGCCAGCAGCCAACATACACTAGGATCCTCCTACGAGCAGTACTTC
d_gene: -; abundance: -; v_gene: TRBV4-2; j_gene: TRBJ1-1; CDR3aa: CASSQDHKGPSGGTEAFF; CDR3nt: TGTGCCAGCAGCCAAGATCACAAGGGGCCGTCTGGTGGCACTGAAGCTTTCTTT
d_gene: -; abundance: few; v_gene: TRBV5-6; j_gene: TRBJ1-2; CDR3aa: CASSLAGAVDYGYTF; CDR3nt: TGTGCCAGCAGCTTGGCCGGGGCGGTCGACTATGGCTACACCTTC
d_gene: -; abundance: -; v_gene: TRBV6-1; j_gene: TRBJ2-7; CDR3aa: CASRSTLVRAYEQYF; CDR3nt: TGTGCCAGCCGATCTACGTTGGTAAGGGCCTACGAGCAGTACTTC
d_gene: -; abundance: -; v_gene: TRBV20-1; j_gene: TRBJ2-5; CDR3aa: CSAREIRISGTQYF; CDR3nt: TGCAGTGCTAGAGAAATTAGGATCTCGGGGACCCAGTACTTC
d_gene: -; abundance: -; v_gene: TRBV5-1; j_gene: TRBJ1-1; CDR3aa: CASSLRGQPTEAFF; CDR3nt: TGCGCCAGCAGCTTGCGAGGACAGCCCACTGAAGCTTTCTTT